These T cell receptor beta chains were read from a single sample in a study of T cell changes during pregnancy in multiple sclerosis. Assay: immunoSEQ multiplex PCR; the TCRdb copy retains only in-frame clones and omits some. Of under 95,000 clones listed, 91% were seen once; the top ten hold under 2%. Here the sequenced sample was peripheral blood, taken after pregnancy. The receptors were sampled from a female donor in good health, enrolled as a control in a pregnancy study. CDR3s include the opening cysteine and the closing phenylalanine or tryptophan. The D gene is left open where the match is weak. Size is omitted from some rows. Given values are once, few, many or a class for expanded clones.

size: -
V: TRBV5-1
J: TRBJ2-2
D: -
CDR3: CASSQTAKANTGELFF
DNA: TGCGCCAGCAGCCAGACAGCTAAGGCGAACACCGGGGAGCTGTTTTTT

size: once
V: TRBV2
J: TRBJ1-1
D: -
CDR3: CASRAQGWNTEAFF
DNA: TGTGCCAGCAGAGCCCAGGGGTGGAACACTGAAGCTTTCTTT

size: once
V: TRBV6-5
J: TRBJ2-7
D: TRBD1
CDR3: CASRKGQGANEQYF
DNA: TGTGCCAGCAGAAAGGGACAGGGGGCGAACGAGCAGTACTTC

size: -
V: TRBV6-6
J: TRBJ1-2
D: TRBD1
CDR3: CASRPSGTGNYGYTF
DNA: TGTGCCAGCAGACCTTCCGGGACAGGGAACTATGGCTACACCTTC

size: -
V: TRBV7-2
J: TRBJ2-2
D: TRBD2
CDR3: CASSRLGEGTGELFF
DNA: TGTGCCAGCAGCCGCCTCGGGGAGGGGACCGGGGAGCTGTTTTTT

size: -
V: TRBV9
J: TRBJ1-5
D: -
CDR3: CASSVGLVPQHF
DNA: TGTGCCAGCAGCGTGGGGCTGGTTCCCCAGCATTTT

size: -
V: TRBV19
J: TRBJ2-7
D: -
CDR3: CASSISGAEQYF
DNA: TGTGCCAGTAGTATCTCTGGAGCCGAGCAGTACTTC

size: -
V: TRBV5-6
J: TRBJ2-7
D: TRBD2
CDR3: CASSPGEGYEQYF
DNA: TGTGCCAGCAGCCCTGGGGAGGGCTACGAGCAGTACTTC

size: few
V: TRBV25-1
J: TRBJ1-2
D: -
CDR3: CAGTGEGHYGYTF
DNA: TGTGCCGGCACTGGGGAGGGCCACTATGGCTACACCTTC

size: once
V: TRBV7-9
J: TRBJ2-2
D: -
CDR3: CASSYPTGKTGELFF
DNA: TGTGCCAGCAGCTATCCGACAGGAAAGACCGGGGAGCTGTTTTTT

size: -
V: TRBV5-5
J: TRBJ1-1
D: -
CDR3: CASSLERGGNTEAFF
DNA: TGTGCCAGCAGCTTGGAGAGGGGGGGGAACACTGAAGCTTTCTTT